This TCR beta chain stems from a study of T cells in Graves' hyperthyroidism and ophthalmopathy. Study-wide points: In simple terms, a model built on 13 V-J features told ophthalmopathy apart from stable hyperthyroidism.

This clonotype has ten or more counts. Its antigen is not identified. The CDR3 is 16 residues long. Trimming cost V 4 bases and J 2 bases, with 19 bases left between them. In germline, CDR1 is DFQATT, CDR2 SNEGSKA (reference sequence). Amplified TCR beta CDR3 regions came from RNA transcripts. HTBI primers were the set used in a first-round RT-PCR of the TCR CDR3. TCRdb redid the calling of the multiplex PCR reads with MiXCR, one entry per CDR3 protein. The table records nearly 600,000 distinct CDR3 sequences, approximately 15% of them present only once. Clinicians diagnosed patients from clinical symptoms, serum thyroxine and TRAb, thyroid ultrasound and orbital computed tomography.

Sequencing was done on a sample of blood. V gene TRBV20-1 combines with J gene TRBJ2-3, with D possibly TRBD2 on 5 matching bases. The sequence was obtained from a woman in her late teens or twenties with Graves' ophthalmopathy. CDR3 loop: CSATAWLAGHTDTQYF. CDR3 coding DNA: TGCAGTGCTACCGCCTGGCTAGCCGGGCACACAGATACGCAGTATTTT.